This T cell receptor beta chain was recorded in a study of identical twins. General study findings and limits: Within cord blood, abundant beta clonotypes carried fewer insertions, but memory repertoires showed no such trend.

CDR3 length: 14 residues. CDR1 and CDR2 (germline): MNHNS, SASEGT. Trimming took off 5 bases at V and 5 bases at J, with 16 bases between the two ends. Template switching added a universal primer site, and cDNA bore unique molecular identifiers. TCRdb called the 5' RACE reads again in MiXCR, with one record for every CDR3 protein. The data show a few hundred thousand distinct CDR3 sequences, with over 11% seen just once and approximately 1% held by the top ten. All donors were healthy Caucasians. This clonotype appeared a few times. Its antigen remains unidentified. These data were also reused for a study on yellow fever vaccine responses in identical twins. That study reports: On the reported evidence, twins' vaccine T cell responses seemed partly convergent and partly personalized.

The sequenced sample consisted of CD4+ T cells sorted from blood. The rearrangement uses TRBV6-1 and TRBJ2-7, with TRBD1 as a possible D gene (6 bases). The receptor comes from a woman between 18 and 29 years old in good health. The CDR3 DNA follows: TGTGCCAGCAGTCGCCAGGGGCCAGCGAACGAGCAGTACTTC. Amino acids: CASSRQGPANEQYF.